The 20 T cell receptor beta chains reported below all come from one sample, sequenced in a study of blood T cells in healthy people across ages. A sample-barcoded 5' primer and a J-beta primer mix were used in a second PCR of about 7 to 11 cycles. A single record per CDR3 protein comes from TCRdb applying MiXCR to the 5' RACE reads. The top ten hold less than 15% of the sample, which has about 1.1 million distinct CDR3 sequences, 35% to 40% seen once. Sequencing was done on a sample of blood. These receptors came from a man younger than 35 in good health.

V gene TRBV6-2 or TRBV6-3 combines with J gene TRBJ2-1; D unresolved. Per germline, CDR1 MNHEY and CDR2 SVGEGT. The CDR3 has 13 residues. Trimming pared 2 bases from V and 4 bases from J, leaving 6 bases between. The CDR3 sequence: CASSYRVYNEQFF. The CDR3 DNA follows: TGTGCCAGCAGTTACAGGGTTTACAATGAGCAGTTCTTC.

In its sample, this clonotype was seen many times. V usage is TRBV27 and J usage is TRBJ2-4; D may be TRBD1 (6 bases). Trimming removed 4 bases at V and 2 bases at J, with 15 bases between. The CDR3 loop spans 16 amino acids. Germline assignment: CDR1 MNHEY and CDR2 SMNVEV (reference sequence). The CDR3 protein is CASSSILDRSKNIQYF. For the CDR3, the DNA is TGTGCCAGCAGTTCGATACTCGACAGGTCCAAAAACATTCAGTACTTC.

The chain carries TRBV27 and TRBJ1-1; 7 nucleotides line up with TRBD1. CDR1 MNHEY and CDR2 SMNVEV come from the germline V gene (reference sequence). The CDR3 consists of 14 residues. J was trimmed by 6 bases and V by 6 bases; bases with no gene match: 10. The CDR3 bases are TGTGCCAGCAGACAGACAGGGTTAGGGGCTGAAGCTTTCTTT. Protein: CASRQTGLGAEAFF.

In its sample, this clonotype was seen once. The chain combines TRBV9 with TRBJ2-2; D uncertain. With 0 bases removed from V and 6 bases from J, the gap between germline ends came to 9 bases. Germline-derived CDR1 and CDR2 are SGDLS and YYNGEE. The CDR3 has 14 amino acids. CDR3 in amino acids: CASSVALDAGELFF. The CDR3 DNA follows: TGTGCCAGCAGCGTAGCCCTTGACGCCGGGGAGCTGTTTTTT.

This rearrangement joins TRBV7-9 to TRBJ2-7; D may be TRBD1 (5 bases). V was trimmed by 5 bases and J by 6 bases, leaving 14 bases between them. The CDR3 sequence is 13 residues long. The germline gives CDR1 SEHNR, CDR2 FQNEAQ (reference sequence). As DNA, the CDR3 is TGTGCCAGCAGCCCCCAGGGTTTCGCCGAGCAGTACTTC. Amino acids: CASSPQGFAEQYF.

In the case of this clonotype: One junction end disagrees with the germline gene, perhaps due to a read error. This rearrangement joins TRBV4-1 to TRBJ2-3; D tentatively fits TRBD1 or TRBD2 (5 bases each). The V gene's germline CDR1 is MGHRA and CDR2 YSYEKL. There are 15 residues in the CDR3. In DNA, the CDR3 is TGCGCCAGCAGCCAAGAGGGGGATTACACAGGTACGCAGTATTTT. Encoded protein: CASSQEGDYTGTQYF.

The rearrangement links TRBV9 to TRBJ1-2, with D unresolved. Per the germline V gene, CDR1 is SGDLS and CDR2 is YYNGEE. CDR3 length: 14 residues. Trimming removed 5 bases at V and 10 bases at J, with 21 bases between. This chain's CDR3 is CASRSTGGLWDYTF. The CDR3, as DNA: TGTGCCAGCAGAAGTACTGGCGGATTGTGGGACTACACCTTC.

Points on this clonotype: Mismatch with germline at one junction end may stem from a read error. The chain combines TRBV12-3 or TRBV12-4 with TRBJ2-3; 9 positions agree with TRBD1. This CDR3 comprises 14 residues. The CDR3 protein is CASKTGGWTDTEYF. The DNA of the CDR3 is TGTGCCAGCAAGACAGGGGGATGGACAGATACGGAGTATTTC.

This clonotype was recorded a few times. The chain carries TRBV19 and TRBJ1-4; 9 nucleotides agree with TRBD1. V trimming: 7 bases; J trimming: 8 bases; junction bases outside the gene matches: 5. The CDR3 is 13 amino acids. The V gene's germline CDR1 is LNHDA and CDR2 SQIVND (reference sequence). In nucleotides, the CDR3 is TGTGCCAGTACCCTGACAGGGGGAGAAAAACTGTTTTTT. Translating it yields CASTLTGGEKLFF.

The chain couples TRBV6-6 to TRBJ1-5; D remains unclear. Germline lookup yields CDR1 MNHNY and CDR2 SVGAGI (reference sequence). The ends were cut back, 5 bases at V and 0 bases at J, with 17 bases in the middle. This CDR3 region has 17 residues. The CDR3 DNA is TGTGCCAGCAGTCCCATATACAGAAAGTATAGCAATCAGCCCCAGCATTTT. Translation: CASSPIYRKYSNQPQHF.

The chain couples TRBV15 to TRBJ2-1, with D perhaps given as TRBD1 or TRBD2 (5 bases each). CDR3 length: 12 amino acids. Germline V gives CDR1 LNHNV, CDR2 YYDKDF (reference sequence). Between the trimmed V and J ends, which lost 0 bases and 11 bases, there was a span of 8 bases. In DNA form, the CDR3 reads TGTGCCACCAGCAGAGATCGGGGACAGCAGTTCTTC. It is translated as CATSRDRGQQFF.

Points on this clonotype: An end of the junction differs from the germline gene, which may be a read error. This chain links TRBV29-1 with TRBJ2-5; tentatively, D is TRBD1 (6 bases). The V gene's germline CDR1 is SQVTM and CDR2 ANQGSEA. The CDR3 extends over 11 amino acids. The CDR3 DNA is TGTGATCCCGGGACACAAGAGACCCAGTACTTC. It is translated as CDPGTQETQYF.

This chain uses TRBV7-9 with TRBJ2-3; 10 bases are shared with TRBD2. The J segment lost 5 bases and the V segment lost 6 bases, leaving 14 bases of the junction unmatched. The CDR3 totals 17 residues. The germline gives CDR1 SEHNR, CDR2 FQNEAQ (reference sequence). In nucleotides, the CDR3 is TGTGCCAGCAGGACCTTCCCTCAAGCGGGGGGGGGAGATACGCAGTATTTT. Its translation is CASRTFPQAGGGDTQYF.

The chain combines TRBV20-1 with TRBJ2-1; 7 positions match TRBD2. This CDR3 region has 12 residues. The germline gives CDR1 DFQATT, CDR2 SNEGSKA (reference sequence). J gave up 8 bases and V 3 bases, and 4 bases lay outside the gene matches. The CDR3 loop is CSASGGIYEQFF. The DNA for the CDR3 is TGCAGTGCTAGCGGGGGGATTTATGAGCAGTTCTTC.

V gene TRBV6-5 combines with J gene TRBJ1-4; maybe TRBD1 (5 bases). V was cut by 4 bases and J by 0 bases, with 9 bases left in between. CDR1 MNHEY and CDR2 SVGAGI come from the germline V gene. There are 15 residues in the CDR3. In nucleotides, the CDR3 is TGTGCCAGCAGTTTCGGGACTGCAACTAATGAAAAACTGTTTTTT. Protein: CASSFGTATNEKLFF.

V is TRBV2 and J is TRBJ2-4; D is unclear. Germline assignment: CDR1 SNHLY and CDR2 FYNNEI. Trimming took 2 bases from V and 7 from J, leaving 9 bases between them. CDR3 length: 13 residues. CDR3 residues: CASSEPPRNIQYF. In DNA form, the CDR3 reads TGTGCCAGCAGTGAACCCCCTCGGAACATTCAGTACTTC.

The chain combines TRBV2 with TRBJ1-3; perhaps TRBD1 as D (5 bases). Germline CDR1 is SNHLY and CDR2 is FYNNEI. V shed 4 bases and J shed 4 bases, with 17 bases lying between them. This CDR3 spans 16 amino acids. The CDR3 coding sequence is TGTGCCAGCAGTGTTCGACGAGGGGCGAAGGGAAACACCATATATTTT. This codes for CASSVRRGAKGNTIYF.

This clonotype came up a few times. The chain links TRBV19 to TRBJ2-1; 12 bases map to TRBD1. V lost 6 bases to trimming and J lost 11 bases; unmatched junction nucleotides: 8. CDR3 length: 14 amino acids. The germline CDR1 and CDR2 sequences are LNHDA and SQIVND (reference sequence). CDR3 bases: TGTGCCAGTAGGGGGGACAGGGGGCTTAATAAGCAGTTCTTC. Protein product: CASRGDRGLNKQFF.

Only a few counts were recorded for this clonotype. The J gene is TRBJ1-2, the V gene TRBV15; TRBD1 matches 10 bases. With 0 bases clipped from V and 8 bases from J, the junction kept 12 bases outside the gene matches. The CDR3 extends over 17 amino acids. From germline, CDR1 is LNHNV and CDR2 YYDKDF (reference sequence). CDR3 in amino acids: CATSREETGGVLGGYTF. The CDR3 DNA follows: TGTGCCACCAGCAGAGAGGAGACAGGGGGCGTATTGGGAGGCTACACCTTC.

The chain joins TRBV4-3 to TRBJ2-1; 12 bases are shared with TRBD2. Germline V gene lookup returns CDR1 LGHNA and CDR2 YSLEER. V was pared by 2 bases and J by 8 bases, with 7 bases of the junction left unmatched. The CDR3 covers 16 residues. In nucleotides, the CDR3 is TGCGCCAGCAGCCAACCAGGACTAGCGGGGATTGATGAGCAGTTCTTC. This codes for CASSQPGLAGIDEQFF.